These 27 T cell receptor beta chains came from one sample sequenced in a study of chemoradiotherapy in HPV16-positive cancers. Libraries were prepared by immunoSEQ multiplex PCR; TCRdb keeps only in-frame clonotypes and omits some of them. Of about 32,000 clones in the sample, roughly 77% are singletons; the top ten hold approximately 4.2%. This specimen was blood, taken from a patient who underwent chemoradiotherapy. All receptors derive from a human donor with HPV-associated anogenital cancer.

The chain carries TRBV11-3 and TRBJ1-3; D gene uncertain. The CDR3 has 13 amino acids. With 1 base removed from V and 8 bases from J, the gap between germline ends came to 9 bases. The germline CDR1 and CDR2 sequences are SGHNT and YENEEA. CDR3 in amino acids: CASSLGIADTIYF. CDR3 in DNA: TGTGCCAGCAGCTTAGGAATCGCGGACACCATATATTTT. Full variable domain (missing parts from reference TRBV11-3 and TRBJ1-3): EAGVVQSPRYKIIEKKQPVAFWCNPISGHNTLYWYLQNLGQGPELLIRYENEEAVDDSQLPKDRFSAERLKGVDSTLKIQPAELGDSAVYLCASSLGIADTIYFGEGSWLTVV.

The chain joins TRBV18 to TRBJ2-4; 9 bases fit TRBD1. V was clipped by 4 bases and J by 6 bases; unmatched bases: 4. This CDR3 comprises 14 residues. Germline V CDR1 and CDR2: KGHSH, LQKENI. DNA of the CDR3: TGTGCCAGCTCACTGAACAGGGGGCTAAACATTCAGTACTTC. Translated, it gives CASSLNRGLNIQYF.

This chain uses TRBV6-1 with TRBJ1-6; D not certain. V gave up 4 bases and J gave up 15 bases, with 13 bases separating them. Germline V gene lookup returns CDR1 MNHNS and CDR2 SASEGT. This CDR3 comprises 12 residues. CDR3 protein: CASSAQNEVLHF. DNA of the CDR3: TGTGCCAGCAGTGCCCAAAATGAAGTCCTCCACTTT.

The genes are TRBV27 and TRBJ2-3; a possible D gene is TRBD1 (5 bases). Trimming cost V 6 bases and J 2 bases, with 15 bases left between them. CDR3 length equals 15 residues. Germline loops: CDR1 MNHEY, CDR2 SMNVEV (reference sequence). CDR3 residues: CASSALTDSTDTQYF. CDR3 nucleotides: TGTGCCAGCAGCGCTCTGACAGACTCCACAGATACGCAGTATTTT.

This CDR3 is CASSEGGNEQFF. Written as DNA, the CDR3 is TGTGCCAGCAGCGAAGGGGGGAATGAGCAGTTCTTC. The rearrangement joins TRBV7-9 to TRBJ2-1; D possibly matches TRBD1 or TRBD2 (6 bases each). Germline V gene sequence: CDR1 SEHNR, CDR2 FQNEAQ (reference sequence). The V and J ends lost 5 bases and 7 bases respectively, with 9 bases between them. The CDR3 runs to 12 residues. Full variable domain (rest looked up from reference TRBV7-9 and TRBJ2-1): DTGVSQNPRHKITKRGQNVTFRCDPISEHNRLYWYRQTLGQGPEFLTYFQNEAQLEKSRLLSDRFSAERPKGSFSTLEIQRTEQGDSAMYLCASSEGGNEQFFGPGTRLTVL.

V and J are TRBV5-4 and TRBJ2-5, with a weak D call TRBD2 (6 bases). The CDR3 length is 16 residues. Germline-derived CDR1 and CDR2 are SGHNT and YYREEE (reference sequence). V was pared by 0 bases and J by 3 bases, with 15 bases between. The CDR3 DNA follows: TGTGCCAGCAGCTTGGTCGGGCGGGGTGAGAAAGAGACCCAGTACTTC. This translates into CASSLVGRGEKETQYF. The full variable domain, rest sourced from reference TRBV5-4 and TRBJ2-5, is ETGVTQSPTHLIKTRGQQVTLRCSSQSGHNTVSWYQQALGQGPQFIFQYYREEENGRGNFPPRFSGLQFPNYSSELNVNALELDDSALYLCASSLVGRGEKETQYFGPGTRLLVL.

The table lists this clone with a count of one. This chain connects TRBV5-1 to TRBJ1-6, with TRBD1 matching 8 bases. The CDR3 has 15 residues. Germline-derived CDR1 and CDR2 are SGHRS and YFSETQ. The V gene end was trimmed by 4 bases and the J gene end by 7 bases; junction bases not matched to a gene: 7. In nucleotides, the CDR3 is TGCGCCAGCAGCGTAACCGGGACAGGAAATTCACCCCTCCACTTT. Translated, it gives CASSVTGTGNSPLHF.

There are a few counts of this clone. This rearrangement joins TRBV25-1 to TRBJ1-6, with D unclear. The CDR3 has 14 residues. Germline assignment: CDR1 MGHDK and CDR2 SYGVNS. The V end was cut by 1 base, the J end by 10 bases, with 11 bases between. The CDR3 DNA follows: TGTGCCAGCAGTGAATTGGGGTCCGGATCACCCCTCCACTTT. Encoded protein: CASSELGSGSPLHF.

This chain uses TRBV16 with TRBJ2-2, with 10 bases identical to TRBD2. The CDR3 sequence is 17 residues long. V was pared by 2 bases and J by 0 bases, with 3 bases of the junction left unmatched. Germline CDR1 is KGHSY and CDR2 is FQNENV. CDR3 coding DNA: TGTGCCAGCAGCCAAGCTAGCGGGGGCCCGAACACCGGGGAGCTGTTTTTT. Its protein product is CASSQASGGPNTGELFF.

The chain uses TRBV6-5 and TRBJ1-1; tentative D call: TRBD1 (5 bases). V was pared by 2 bases and J by 8 bases, with 12 bases between. The CDR3 is made up of 13 amino acids. Germline V gives CDR1 MNHEY, CDR2 SVGAGI. CDR3 nucleotides: TGTGCCAGCAGTTACCTTACGACAGCAGAAGCTTTCTTT. This sequence encodes CASSYLTTAEAFF.

This clone came up once. The gene calls are TRBV2 and TRBJ2-5, with D possibly being TRBD2 (6 bases). CDR3 length: 14 residues. Germline V gene data show CDR1 as SNHLY and CDR2 as FYNNEI. V shed 6 bases and J shed 2 bases, with 13 bases lying between them. This chain's CDR3 is CASSPPAGQETQYF. CDR3 sequence (DNA): TGTGCCAGCAGCCCCCCGGCGGGGCAAGAGACCCAGTACTTC. Full variable domain (remainder filled in from reference TRBV2 and TRBJ2-5): EPEVTQTPSHQVTQMGQEVILRCVPISNHLYFYWYRQILGQKVEFLVSFYNNEISEKSEIFDDQFSVERPDGSNFTLKIRSTKLEDSAMYFCASSPPAGQETQYFGPGTRLLVL.

The chain joins TRBV30 to TRBJ1-1; perhaps TRBD1 as D (5 bases). The germline V and J ends were trimmed by 4 bases and 4 bases, with 10 bases remaining between them. Germline lookup yields CDR1 GTSNPN and CDR2 SVGIG (reference sequence). The CDR3 is 12 residues long. The CDR3 loop is CAWKRGTTEAFF. Here the CDR3 DNA reads TGTGCCTGGAAAAGGGGAACCACTGAAGCTTTCTTT.

Sample share makes this clone medium-sized (0.01 to 0.1%). V and J are TRBV19 and TRBJ2-1, with D possibly being TRBD1 or TRBD2 (5 bases each). V was shortened by 3 bases and J by 8 bases, with 8 bases between the two germline ends. The CDR3 has 12 amino acids. CDR1 LNHDA and CDR2 SQIVND come from the germline V gene (reference sequence). The CDR3 sequence: CASSMGTDEQFF. The CDR3 DNA reads as TGTGCCAGTAGTATGGGGACGGATGAGCAGTTCTTC.

V gene TRBV4-1 combines with J gene TRBJ2-1; D possibly corresponds to TRBD2 (7 bases). V lost 0 bases, J lost 8 bases, and 11 bases lay in between. The germline CDR1 and CDR2 sequences are MGHRA and YSYEKL. The CDR3 runs 14 residues. The chain's CDR3 is CASSQDGGRDEQFF. The CDR3 DNA is TGCGCCAGCAGCCAAGACGGGGGGCGCGATGAGCAGTTCTTC.

This clone was recorded once. This chain links TRBV14 with TRBJ2-3; D gene unclear. Trimming left V 1 base short and J 0 bases short, with 5 bases between. The CDR3 runs 14 residues. The germline CDR1 and CDR2 sequences are SGHDN and FVKESK. CDR3 region: CASSQVASTDTQYF. In DNA form, the CDR3 reads TGTGCCAGCAGCCAAGTCGCAAGCACAGATACGCAGTATTTT. Combining the CDR3 with reference TRBV14 and TRBJ2-3 gives the whole variable domain EAGVTQFPSHSVIEKGQTVTLRCDPISGHDNLYWYRRVMGKEIKFLLHFVKESKQDESGMPNNRFLAERTGGTYSTLKVQPAELEDSGVYFCASSQVASTDTQYFGPGTRLTVL.

The chain couples TRBV6-5 to TRBJ1-2; D ambiguous. This CDR3 contains 13 residues. The germline CDR1 and CDR2 sequences are MNHEY and SVGAGI. The V end was cut by 7 bases, the J end by 0 bases, with 9 bases between. As DNA, the CDR3 is TGTGCCAGCATGTCAGGCTCTAACTATGGCTACACCTTC. It encodes CASMSGSNYGYTF.

The CDR3 region is CASSRQLNTGELFF. As DNA, the CDR3 is TGTGCCAGCAGCAGGCAGTTAAACACCGGGGAGCTGTTTTTT. The rearrangement joins TRBV6-4 to TRBJ2-2, with D unclear. V lost 6 bases to trimming and J lost 2 bases, with 10 bases between them. Germline CDR1 is MRHNA and CDR2 is SNTAGT. This CDR3 is built from 14 residues.

This chain links TRBV7-9 with TRBJ1-2; D unclear. CDR3 length: 12 amino acids. From germline, CDR1 is SEHNR and CDR2 FQNEAQ (reference sequence). The V end was cut by 5 bases, the J end by 5 bases, with 9 bases between. CDR3 bases: TGTGCCAGCAGCCCCGGAGGGTATGGCTACACCTTC. Encoded protein: CASSPGGYGYTF.

The chain joins TRBV19 to TRBJ2-7, with D maybe TRBD2 (6 bases). The CDR3 consists of 14 residues. Germline V gene sequence: CDR1 LNHDA, CDR2 SQIVND (reference sequence). The ends were cut back, 5 bases at V and 2 bases at J, with 13 bases in the middle. As DNA, the CDR3 is TGTGCCAGTAGTGGTTGGGGGGAAACCTACGAGCAGTACTTC. Amino acid sequence: CASSGWGETYEQYF. The complete variable domain, with remaining parts taken from reference TRBV19 and TRBJ2-7, reads DGGITQSPKYLFRKEGQNVTLSCEQNLNHDAMYWYRQDPGQGLRLIYYSQIVNDFQKGDIAEGYSVSREKKESFPLTVTSAQKNPTAFYLCASSGWGETYEQYFGPGTRLTVT.

The sample holds one count of this clone. The chain carries TRBV7-8 and TRBJ1-6, with a weak D call TRBD1 (5 bases). Germline V lookup: CDR1 SGHVS, CDR2 FQNEAQ. This CDR3 is 18 amino acids long. V was shortened by 3 bases and J by 7 bases, with 22 bases between the two germline ends. The CDR3 DNA sequence: TGTGCCAGCAGCTTGGGGGTGAGGAATCCCTTTTTGAATTCACCCCTCCACTTT. This sequence encodes CASSLGVRNPFLNSPLHF.

This chain joins TRBV7-6 and TRBJ2-5, with 13 nucleotides matching TRBD2. V shed 10 bases, J shed 0 bases, and the junction held 14 bases outside the gene matches. This CDR3 has 18 residues. Germline V gene data show CDR1 as SGHVS and CDR2 as FNYEAQ. CDR3 residues: CAISLRTSGGPNQETQYF. The CDR3 region has the DNA TGTGCCATCTCACTTCGGACTAGCGGGGGCCCCAACCAAGAGACCCAGTACTTC.

The V gene is TRBV4-3, the J gene TRBJ2-1; D is unclear. The CDR3 is 16 amino acids. Trimming removed 0 bases from V and 10 bases from J, with 19 bases in between. CDR1 is LGHNA, CDR2 YSLEER, per germline. In DNA, the CDR3 is TGCGCCAGCAGCCAAGAGGTGGCAGCTCCGTGGGTAGAGCAGTTCTTC. It specifies CASSQEVAAPWVEQFF.

This clone was recorded only once. The CDR3 DNA follows: TGTGCCAGCAGCTTGCCAGCTAGCACAGATACGCAGTATTTT. This sequence encodes CASSLPASTDTQYF. This chain connects TRBV5-8 to TRBJ2-3; D remains unclear. The germline V gene encodes CDR1 SGHTS and CDR2 YDEGEE. This CDR3 has 14 residues. The ends were cut back, 1 base at V and 0 bases at J, with 6 bases in the middle.

This clone was seen just once. The chain employs TRBV15 and TRBJ2-1; D call uncertain. This CDR3 spans 13 amino acids. V was shortened by 1 base and J by 5 bases, with 6 bases between the two germline ends. CDR1 LNHNV and CDR2 YYDKDF come from the germline V gene (reference sequence). CDR3 sequence (DNA): TGTGCCACCAGCAGAGGTCTGAACAATGAGCAGTTCTTC. Its protein product is CATSRGLNNEQFF.

The chain carries TRBV6-6 and TRBJ1-2, with D possibly being TRBD1 (5 bases). The V gene lost 5 bases and the J gene lost 5 bases, with 9 bases spanning the gap. The CDR3 is 12 amino acids. Germline V gene lookup returns CDR1 MNHNY and CDR2 SVGAGI (reference sequence). CDR3 DNA sequence: TGTGCCAGCAGTGAGGGGTCATATGGCTACACCTTC. Its protein product is CASSEGSYGYTF.

The chain is built from TRBV2 and TRBJ2-1; D is unresolved. CDR1 is SNHLY and CDR2 is FYNNEI in the germline V gene. Trimming removed 5 bases from V and 11 bases from J, with 13 bases in between. This CDR3 region has 12 residues. CDR3 residues: CASSSDRMQQFF. For the CDR3, the DNA is TGTGCCAGCAGTTCAGATCGAATGCAGCAGTTCTTC.

The chain joins TRBV5-1 to TRBJ2-3, with a weak D call TRBD2 (6 bases). Deletions cut 4 bases from V and 1 base from J, with 13 bases between. The CDR3 is 15 residues long. Germline V gives CDR1 SGHRS, CDR2 YFSETQ. DNA of the CDR3: TGCGCCAGCAGCCACGGGACTCCCCGCACAGATACGCAGTATTTT. Protein: CASSHGTPRTDTQYF.